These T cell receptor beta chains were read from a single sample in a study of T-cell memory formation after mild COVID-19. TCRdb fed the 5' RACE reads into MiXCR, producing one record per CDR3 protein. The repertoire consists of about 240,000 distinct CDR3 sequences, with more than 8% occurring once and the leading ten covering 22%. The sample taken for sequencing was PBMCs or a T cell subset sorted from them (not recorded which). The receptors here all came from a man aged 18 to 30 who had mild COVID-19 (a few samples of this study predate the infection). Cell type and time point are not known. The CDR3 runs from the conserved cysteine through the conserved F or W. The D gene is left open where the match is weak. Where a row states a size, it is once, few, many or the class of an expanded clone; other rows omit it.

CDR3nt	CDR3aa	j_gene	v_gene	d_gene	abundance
TGCAGCGTTGAAGGCCGCGGGACCGGGGAGCTGTTTTTT	CSVEGRGTGELFF	TRBJ2-2	TRBV29-1	NA	NA
TGTGCCAGCAGCCCACCAGGGGGGCACACTGAAGCTTTCTTT	CASSPPGGHTEAFF	TRBJ1-1	TRBV7-6	TRBD1	NA
TGCGCCACCGTTAAGGACTTGAACACCGGGGAGCTGTTTTTT	CATVKDLNTGELFF	TRBJ2-2	TRBV10-2	NA	many
TGTGCCAGCAGCCAAGCCCGGGACGCAGGAGGGACCCAGTACTTC	CASSQARDAGGTQYF	TRBJ2-5	TRBV4-2	NA	few
TGCGCCAGCAGCTTCGAACGAGGCACAGATACGCAGTATTTT	CASSFERGTDTQYF	TRBJ2-3	TRBV5-1	NA	medium-sized
TGTGCCAGCAGTTTTGGAGGGGGGGATGGAGATACGCAGTATTTT	CASSFGGGDGDTQYF	TRBJ2-3	TRBV12-3/TRBV12-4	NA	few
TGCAGTGCTAGAGACCCGCGGACTAGCGGGGATGGTGAGCAGTTCTTC	CSARDPRTSGDGEQFF	TRBJ2-1	TRBV20-1	TRBD2	NA
TGTGCCAGCAGCGCAACCGGGACTAGCGGGGGGTCTCCGAACACCGGGGAGCTGTTTTTT	CASSATGTSGGSPNTGELFF	TRBJ2-2	TRBV7-2	TRBD2	NA
TGTGCCAGCAGTTTAGCCGGCAATCAGCCCCAGCATTTT	CASSLAGNQPQHF	TRBJ1-5	TRBV5-6	NA	many
TGTGCCAGCAGCTTAGCCCTAGCGGGGGCTACCGGGGAGCTGTTTTTT	CASSLALAGATGELFF	TRBJ2-2	TRBV7-6	TRBD2	NA
TGTGCCAGCAGCTTTCAGGGGGCACCTAGCACAGATATGCAGTATTTT	CASSFQGAPSTDMQYF	TRBJ2-3	TRBV7-2	TRBD1	once
TGCGCCAGCAGCCGAGCGGGCCTAGGGGTTGGGGATACGCAGTATTTT	CASSRAGLGVGDTQYF	TRBJ2-3	TRBV4-3	NA	few
TGTGCCAGCAGCTTGGGGGGGGCGTTGGGTGAAAAACTGTTTTTT	CASSLGGALGEKLFF	TRBJ1-4	TRBV5-4	NA	NA
TGTGCCAGCAGCCCTAGAGTTGGGCGCCGGGACGAGGCTTTCTTT	CASSPRVGRRDEAFF	TRBJ1-1	TRBV9	NA	few